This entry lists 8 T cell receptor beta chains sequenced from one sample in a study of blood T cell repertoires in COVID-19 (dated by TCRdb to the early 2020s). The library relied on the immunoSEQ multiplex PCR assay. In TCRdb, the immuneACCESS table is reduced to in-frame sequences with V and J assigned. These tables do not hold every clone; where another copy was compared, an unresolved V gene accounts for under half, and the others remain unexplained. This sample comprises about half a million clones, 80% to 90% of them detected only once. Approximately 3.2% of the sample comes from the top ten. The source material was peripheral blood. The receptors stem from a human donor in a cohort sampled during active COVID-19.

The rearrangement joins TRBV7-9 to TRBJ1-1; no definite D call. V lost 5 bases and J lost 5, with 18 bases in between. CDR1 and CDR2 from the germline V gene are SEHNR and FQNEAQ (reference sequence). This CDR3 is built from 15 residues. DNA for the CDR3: TGTGCCAGCAGCCCCGTCCGAGGGATTGGGACTGAAGCTTTCTTT. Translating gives CASSPVRGIGTEAFF.

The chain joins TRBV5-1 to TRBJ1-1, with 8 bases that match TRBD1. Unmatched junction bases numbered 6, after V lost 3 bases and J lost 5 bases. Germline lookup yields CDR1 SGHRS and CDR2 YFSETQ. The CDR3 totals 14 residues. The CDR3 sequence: CASSWTGRGTEAFF. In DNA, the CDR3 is TGCGCCAGCAGCTGGACAGGGCGAGGGACTGAAGCTTTCTTT.

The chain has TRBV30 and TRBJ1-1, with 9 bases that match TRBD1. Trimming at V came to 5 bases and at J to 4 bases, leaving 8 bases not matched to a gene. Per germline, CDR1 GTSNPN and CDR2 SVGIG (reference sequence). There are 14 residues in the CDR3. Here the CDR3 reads CAWGTGTEVTEAFF. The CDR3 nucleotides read TGTGCCTGGGGGACAGGGACGGAGGTCACTGAAGCTTTCTTT. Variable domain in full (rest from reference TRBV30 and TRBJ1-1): SQTIHQWPATLVQPVGSPLSLECTVEGTSNPNLYWYRQAAGRGLQLLFYSVGIGQISSEVPQNLSASRPQDRQFILSSKKLLLSDSGFYLCAWGTGTEVTEAFFGQGTRLTVV.

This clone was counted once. The CDR3 protein is CASSLAPAVNEKLFF. CDR3 sequence (DNA): TGTGCCAGCAGCTTAGCCCCGGCGGTCAATGAAAAACTGTTTTTT. V and J are TRBV7-2 and TRBJ1-4, with D unclear. This CDR3 has 15 residues. Germline CDR1 is SGHTA and CDR2 is FQGNSA. The V end lost 0 bases, the J end lost 5 bases, and 10 bases lay between the germline ends.

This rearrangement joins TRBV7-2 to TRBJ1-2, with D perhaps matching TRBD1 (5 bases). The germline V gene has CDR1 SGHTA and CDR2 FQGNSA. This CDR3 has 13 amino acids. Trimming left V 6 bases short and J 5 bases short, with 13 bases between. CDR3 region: CASRGGGGYGYTF. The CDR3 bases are TGTGCCAGCAGGGGGGGAGGAGGGTATGGCTACACCTTC.

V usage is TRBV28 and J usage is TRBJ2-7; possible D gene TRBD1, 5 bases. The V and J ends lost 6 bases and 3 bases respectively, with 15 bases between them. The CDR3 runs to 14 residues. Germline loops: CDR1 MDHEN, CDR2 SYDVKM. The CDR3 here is CASRRGSASYEQYF. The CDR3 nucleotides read TGTGCCAGCAGAAGGGGCTCTGCTAGCTACGAGCAGTACTTC.

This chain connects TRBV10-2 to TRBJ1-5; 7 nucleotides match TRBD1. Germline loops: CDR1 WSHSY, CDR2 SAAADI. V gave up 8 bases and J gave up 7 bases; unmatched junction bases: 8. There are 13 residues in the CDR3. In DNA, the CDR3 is TGCGCCAGCGTAGACAGGGTCCGGCAGCCCCAGCATTTT. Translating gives CASVDRVRQPQHF.

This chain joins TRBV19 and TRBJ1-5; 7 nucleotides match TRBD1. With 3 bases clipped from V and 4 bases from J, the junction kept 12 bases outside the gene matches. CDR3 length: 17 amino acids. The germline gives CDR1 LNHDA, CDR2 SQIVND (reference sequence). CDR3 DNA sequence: TGTGCCAGTAGTATTCGCCAGAGGAGGGGGCAAAATCAGCCCCAGCATTTT. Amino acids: CASSIRQRRGQNQPQHF.